The 15 T cell receptor beta chains given below trace back to one sample, sequenced in a study of CXCR3-negative and CXCR3-positive naive CD8 T cells. The method, 5' RACE with UMI labels, was used to prepare the TRB cDNA libraries. With the 5' RACE reads reprocessed, TCRdb shows one record per CDR3 protein and no DNA. This sample's clone table lists 65,000 to 85,000 distinct CDR3 sequences. The sequenced material came from naive CXCR3- CD8+ T cells from blood. As to subset: CD45RO-CCR7+CD27+CD95- naive CD8+ T cells lacking CXCR3 (TNR3-). All receptors derive from a human donor in good health. Some clones in this sample may be carry-over from other donors' samples.

This chain uses TRBV5-4 with TRBJ2-1; TCRdb reports TRBD2, a call that lacks DNA to check it against. The CDR3 extends over 20 amino acids. Germline V lookup: CDR1 SGHNT, CDR2 YYREEE (reference sequence). The CDR3 sequence: CASSSPPVLVAGGPLDEQFF.

V is TRBV4-3 and J is TRBJ1-1; TCRdb designates TRBD1, a call that cannot be tested without DNA. The CDR3 sequence is 13 residues long. CDR1 and CDR2 (germline): LGHNA, YSLEER. CDR3 residues: CASSQGGATEAFF.

V is TRBV14 and J is TRBJ1-6. Germline V gene lookup returns CDR1 SGHDN and CDR2 FVKESK. The CDR3 has 19 residues. This CDR3 reads CASSEIQSPTSSYNSPLHF.

V usage is TRBV7-2 and J usage is TRBJ2-2; the TCRdb D gene call, TRBD2, has no DNA to confirm it. The CDR3 runs to 14 residues. Germline values: CDR1 SGHTA, CDR2 FQGNSA. The CDR3 region is CASSFSLNTGELFF.

J is TRBJ2-1 and V is TRBV25-1; TCRdb reports TRBD1, a call that lacks DNA to check it against. Germline V gives CDR1 MGHDK, CDR2 SYGVNS. The CDR3 is 15 residues long. CDR3 region: CASSDGTGRVNEQFF.

The V gene is TRBV28, the J gene TRBJ2-2; the D gene TCRdb calls, TRBD2, cannot be checked with no DNA. The CDR3 spans 15 residues. The V gene's germline CDR1 is MDHEN and CDR2 SYDVKM. CDR3 region: CASSLRGSRTGELFF.

The chain combines TRBV9 with TRBJ1-4. This CDR3 is built from 15 residues. Germline V gives CDR1 SGDLS, CDR2 YYNGEE. This CDR3 is CASSEDGATNEKLFF.

The chain carries TRBV10-3 and TRBJ2-7; TCRdb picks TRBD2, but there is no DNA to check that call. CDR1 and CDR2 from the germline V gene are ENHRY and SYGVKD. The length of the CDR3 is 14 residues. The CDR3 sequence: CAISEASGRSKQYF.

V is TRBV20-1 and J is TRBJ2-1. This CDR3 is built from 15 residues. From germline, CDR1 is DFQATT and CDR2 SNEGSKA (reference sequence). CDR3 sequence: CSAHWSGASYNEQFF.

The rearrangement uses TRBV28 and TRBJ2-5; TCRdb's D call, TRBD2, is unchecked because there is no DNA. Germline V CDR1 and CDR2: MDHEN, SYDVKM. CDR3 length: 17 residues. The CDR3 loop reads CASSFPLLAGAQETQYF.

The rearrangement links TRBV7-6 to TRBJ1-3. Germline CDR1 reads SGHVS; CDR2 reads FNYEAQ. The length of the CDR3 is 13 residues. The CDR3: CASGSPSRNTIYF.

The chain uses TRBV7-9 and TRBJ2-3; lacking DNA, the TRBD1 call made by TCRdb goes unchecked. The CDR3 consists of 14 residues. Germline CDR1 SEHNR, CDR2 FQNEAQ (reference sequence). The CDR3 here is CASSPPAPTDTQYF.

V usage is TRBV10-3 and J usage is TRBJ2-7; the D gene TCRdb calls, TRBD1, cannot be checked with no DNA. The germline CDR1 and CDR2 sequences are ENHRY and SYGVKD. This CDR3 comprises 14 residues. The chain's CDR3 is CAISDGDGDYEQYF.

The rearrangement joins TRBV5-4 to TRBJ2-7. The CDR3 sequence is 14 residues long. CDR1 is SGHNT and CDR2 is YYREEE in the germline V gene (reference sequence). CDR3 sequence reads: CASSVMGATYEQYF.

V usage is TRBV12-3 or TRBV12-4 and J usage is TRBJ1-5; without DNA, the TCRdb call of TRBD1 cannot be checked. The CDR3 runs to 16 residues. The CDR3 reads CASSPSGGGSNQPQHF.